This TCR beta chain stems from a study of T cell repertoires in cytomegalovirus infection (dated by TCRdb to the late 2010s). Turning to the overall study: Peptide stimulations targeted recently identified HLA-C-restricted CMV epitopes, whose presentation resists viral immunomodulation, together with well-studied HLA-B-restricted epitopes. Because public TCR beta signatures pointed to carriage of CMV infection together with the matching HLA type, the HLA type of each donor mattered for the analysis. General study outcomes and caveats: The ex vivo response was dominated by HLA-C-restricted CMV-specific TCR beta clonotypes, which also provided the single most frequent clonotype in two of eight donors. Cumulative frequency of public TCR beta family members discriminated carriers of CMV infection plus the relevant HLA type in this cohort and an independent approximately 360-donor cohort.

The CDR3 measures 18 amino acids from cysteine to phenylalanine. This entry keeps only the CDR3 DNA: 54 bases, framed from base 1. The germline V and J ends show losses of 0 bases and 1 base respectively, and no gene match explains 11 bases of the junction. Taken from the germline V gene (reference sequence), the CDR1 and CDR2 loops are LNHNV and YYDKDF. What the treatment or condition label conveys for this sample: in vitro stimulation with specific CMV peptide epitopes to enrich CMV-specific T cells. As to this clonotype: No antigen is known for it. Per-base qualities were not stored, and no clone one base away is much larger.

For sequencing, an Illumina HiSeq 1500 was employed. TCRdb passed the public sequencing reads through fastp at Q25 and MiXCR, retaining productive beta sequences. Identical CDR3 protein sequences are pooled into one entry, listed with their most common genes and DNA. The sample profile shows 900,000 to 950,000 distinct CDR3 sequences; roughly a third of them were found once. The top ten clonotypes cover roughly 12% of the sample. The source was cultured CD8+ T cells from PBMCs, collected from culture after CMV antigen stimulation. The sequence was obtained from a human donor in good health (CMV status not recorded). Some clones in this sample may be carry-over from other donors' samples. The chain links TRBV15 with TRBJ2-7; 8 central bases correspond to TRBD1. The sequenced DNA is TGTGCCACCAGCAGAGATTTGGCCGGACAGGGATTTTCCTACGAGCAGTACTTC. This is translated as CATSRDLAGQGFSYEQYF.